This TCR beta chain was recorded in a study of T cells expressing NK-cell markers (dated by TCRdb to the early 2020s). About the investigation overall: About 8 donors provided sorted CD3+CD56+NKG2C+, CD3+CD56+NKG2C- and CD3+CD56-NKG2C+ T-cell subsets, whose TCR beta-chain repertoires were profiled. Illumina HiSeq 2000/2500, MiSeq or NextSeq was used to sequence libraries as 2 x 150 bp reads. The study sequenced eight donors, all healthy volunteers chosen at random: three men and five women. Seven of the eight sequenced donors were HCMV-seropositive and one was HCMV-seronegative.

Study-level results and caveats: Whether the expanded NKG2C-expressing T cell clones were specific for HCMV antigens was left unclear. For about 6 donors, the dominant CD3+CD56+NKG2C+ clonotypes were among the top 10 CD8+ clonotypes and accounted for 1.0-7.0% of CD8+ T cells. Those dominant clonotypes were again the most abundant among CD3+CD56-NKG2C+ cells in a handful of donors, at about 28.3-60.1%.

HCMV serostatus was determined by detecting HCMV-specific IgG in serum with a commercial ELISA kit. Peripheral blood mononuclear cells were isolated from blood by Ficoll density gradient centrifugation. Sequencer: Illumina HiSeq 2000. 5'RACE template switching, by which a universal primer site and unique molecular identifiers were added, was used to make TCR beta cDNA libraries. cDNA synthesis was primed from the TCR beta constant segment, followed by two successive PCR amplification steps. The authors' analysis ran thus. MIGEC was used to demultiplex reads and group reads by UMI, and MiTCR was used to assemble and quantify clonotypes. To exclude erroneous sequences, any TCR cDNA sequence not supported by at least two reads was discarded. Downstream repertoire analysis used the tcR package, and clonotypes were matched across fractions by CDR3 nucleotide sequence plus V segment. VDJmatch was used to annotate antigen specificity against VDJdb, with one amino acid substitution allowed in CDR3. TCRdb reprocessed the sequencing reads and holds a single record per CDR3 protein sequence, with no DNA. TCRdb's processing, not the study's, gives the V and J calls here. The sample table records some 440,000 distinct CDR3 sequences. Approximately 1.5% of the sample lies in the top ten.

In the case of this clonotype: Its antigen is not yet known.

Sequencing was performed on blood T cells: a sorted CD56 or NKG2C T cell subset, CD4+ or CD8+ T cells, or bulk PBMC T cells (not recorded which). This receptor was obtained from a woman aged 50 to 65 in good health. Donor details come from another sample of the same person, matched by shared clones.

The CDR3: CASSSGTASFGYTF. The rearranged chain carries TRBV5-5 and TRBJ1-2; TCRdb's D call, TRBD1, is unchecked because there is no DNA. The CDR3 runs 14 residues from the cysteine to the phenylalanine. Nucleotide data are not available. From a lookup of the germline V gene (reference sequence), CDR1 and CDR2 are SGHKS and YYEKEE. With the rest looked up from the reference TRBV5-5 and TRBJ1-2 genes rather than sequenced, the full variable domain is DAGVTQSPTHLIKTRGQQVTLRCSPISGHKSVSWYQQVLGQGPQFIFQYYEKEERGRGNFPDRFSARQFPNYSSELNVNALLLGDSALYLCASSSGTASFGYTFGSGTRLTVV.